This T cell receptor beta chain appears in the sequencing data of a study of cytomegalovirus exposure and HLA in healthy donors. Overall study: The approximately 110 validation repertoires used the same platform as the roughly 620 first-cohort repertoires, a later analysis reported. Study-wide results and limits: The tendency of first-cohort TCR clusters to co-occur in the 90 to 150 validation repertoires was the finding of a later analysis. TCR beta chains numbering more than 150 were designated cytomegalovirus-associated. In vitro checks showed that a few CMV-associated chains really do target CMV antigens.

Notes on this clone: Its antigen is not known.

TCRdb's table, derived via immunoSEQ multiplex PCR, lists solely in-frame clones and lacks some. This sample has roughly 300,000 clones, with 86% found just once. What was sequenced was PBMCs. The receptor was isolated from a woman aged 18-29 years in good health and CMV-seronegative.

CDR3 DNA sequence: TGCGCCAGCAGCCAACTCGGTGGGGCCCATGAAGCTTTCTTT. Amino acid sequence: CASSQLGGAHEAFF. This chain connects TRBV4-1 to TRBJ1-1; maybe TRBD1 (5 bases). Germline CDR1 and CDR2: MGHRA and YSYEKL. Trimming shortened V by 2 bases and J by 7 bases, and 14 bases separated the two germline ends. This CDR3 contains 14 residues.